The entry below gives a single T cell receptor beta chain sequence along with its context. What antigen it recognizes has not been identified. No qualities accompany the bases; no much larger clone lies one base away. The sample belongs to a study of shared clonotypes between healthy human individuals (dated by TCRdb to 2020 to 2022). About the full investigation: The cohort comprised a couple of women and a few men aged 18 to 49 years. To estimate repertoire size and how much clonotype sharing occurs between individuals, the study deeply sequenced the blood TCR repertoires of roughly 5 healthy adults. To increase sequencing depth and limit assay-specific biases, TCR repertoire library preparation and sequencing were carried out by different laboratories using diverse techniques. Each donor's leukapheresis produced roughly between roughly 0.85 and 9.5 billion PBMCs. Results the study describes overall, beyond this receptor: Based on pairwise subsampling, the degree of clonotype sharing among donors was expected to be affected by sequencing depth. Because the study included a small number of donors, the genetic and exposure-history diversity represented was limited. Sampling was restricted to blood, and TCR repertoires in tissue are likely to differ from TCR repertoires in blood.

CDR1 and CDR2 are drawn from the germline V gene: SGHRS, YFSETQ. From cysteine to phenylalanine, the CDR3 is 15 amino acids long. The read is trimmed to its CDR3 DNA, 45 bases read in frame from base 1. V gives up 9 bases and J gives up 3 bases, and the segment between their germline ends measures 21 bases. Using the deep immunoSEQ assay, TCR CDR3 regions were amplified from genomic DNA by multiplex PCR. Genomic DNA extracted from each cell subset was distributed evenly over all wells of several immunoSEQ 96-well plates, and each plate served as one replicate. For unsorted PBMC, each replicate PCR was loaded with roughly 330 ng genomic DNA, equivalent to about 33,000 T cell genomes. Unsorted PBMC genomic DNA was sequenced across ten immunoSEQ deep assay plates. Purified libraries were measured with a Qubit 3.0 fluorometer, size-checked on a Bioanalyzer 2100, and measured again with the KAPA Library Quantification kit. A separate single-read 150-cycle Illumina NextSeq 550 flow cell was used to sequence each immunoSEQ 96-well plate. The authors' pipeline ran thus. The immunoSEQ output contained only junctional sequences without quality scores, so filtering could not match that applied to full-length reads. Sequences were annotated with PyIR, a Python wrapper for IgBLAST v1.9, and V/J genes and CDR3 were assigned using IMGT germline references. Any read was removed if the V/J assignment was weak (E-value above 1e-6), the CDR3 was missing, or the read contained stop codons, out-of-frame junctions, or ambiguous translated residues. V3J clonotypes were defined as sequences sharing an identical inferred V gene, J gene, and CDR3 amino acid sequence. Percentage overlap between repertoires was computed as shared unique clonotypes divided by the size of the smaller repertoire. Repertoire richness was assessed with RTK rarefaction, the Chao1 estimator, and Recon v2.1 estimates of unobserved clonotypes. Imported from immuneACCESS, the table was reduced by TCRdb to in-frame sequences with V and J called. These copies leave out some clones; in studies compared against another copy, an unresolved V gene accounts for under half, and the cause of the remainder is not known. V and J calls and clone size are as listed in that table; D and trimming were resolved from the DNA. The sample records about 500,000 clones, roughly three quarters of which are singletons. The ten largest clonotypes hold around 11% of the sample.

The donors were healthy, HIV-negative adults who had no recently reported acute infections or vaccinations. Every donor was a Caucasian adult living in Nashville, Tennessee, USA. In the unsorted samples, some 94 million PBMCs were counted, and genomic DNA was extracted using the QIAamp DNA Blood Mini kit. After blood collection by leukapheresis, PBMCs were isolated using Ficoll-Histopaque density gradient centrifugation and then cryopreserved in the vapor phase of liquid nitrogen. The chain links TRBV5-1 with TRBJ2-5; a tentative D call is TRBD2 (6 bases match). The sample was PBMCs. This receptor was taken from a woman aged 35 to 49 in good health. Some clones in this sample may be carry-over from other donors' samples. The sequenced DNA: TGCGCCACCGGGCAAACGGGGGTGGGCAAAGAGACCCAGTACTTC. Its protein reads: CATGQTGVGKETQYF.